The clone carrying this T cell receptor beta chain appeared many times. These data originate in a study of cytomegalovirus exposure and HLA in healthy donors. The germline CDR1 and CDR2 sequences are MGHRA and YSYEKL. V shed 0 bases and J 4 bases; nucleotides not matched to a gene: 7. This CDR3 has 17 residues. The PCR used 60 Vbeta and 13 Jbeta primers. The repertoire was sequenced with immunoSEQ multiplex PCR; TCRdb's copy has only in-frame clones and lacks some. The data show tens of thousands of clones, with roughly a tenth seen just once and about 25% held by the top ten. Sample: PBMCs. This sequence was found in a man between 60 and 70 years old in good health and CMV-seropositive. The chain recombines TRBV4-1 with TRBJ2-5, with 11 nucleotides matching TRBD1. This chain's CDR3 is CASSQEPGQGGGETQYF. The CDR3 DNA sequence: TGCGCCAGCAGCCAAGAGCCGGGACAGGGGGGCGGAGAGACCCAGTACTTC.